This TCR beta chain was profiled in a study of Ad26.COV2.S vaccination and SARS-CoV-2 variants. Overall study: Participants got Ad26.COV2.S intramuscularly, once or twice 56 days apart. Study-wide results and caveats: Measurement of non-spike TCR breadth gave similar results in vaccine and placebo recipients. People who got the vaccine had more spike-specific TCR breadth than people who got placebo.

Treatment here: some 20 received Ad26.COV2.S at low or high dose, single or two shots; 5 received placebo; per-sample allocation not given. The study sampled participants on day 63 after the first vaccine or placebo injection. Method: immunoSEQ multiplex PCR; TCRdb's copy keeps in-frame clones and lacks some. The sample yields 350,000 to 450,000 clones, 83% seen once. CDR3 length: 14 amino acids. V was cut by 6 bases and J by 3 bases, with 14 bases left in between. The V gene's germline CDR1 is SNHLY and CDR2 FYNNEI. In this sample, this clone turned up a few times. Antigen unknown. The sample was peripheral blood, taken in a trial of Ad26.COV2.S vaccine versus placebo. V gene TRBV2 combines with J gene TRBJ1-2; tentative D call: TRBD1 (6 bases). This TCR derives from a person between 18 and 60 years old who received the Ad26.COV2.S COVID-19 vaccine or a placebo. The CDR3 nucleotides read TGTGCCAGCAGCCCCATCTCAGGGGACTATGGCTACACCTTC. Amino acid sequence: CASSPISGDYGYTF.